The clone carrying this TCR beta chain was seen only a few times. These data are taken from a study of cytomegalovirus exposure and HLA in healthy donors. The PCR contained 60 Vbeta and 13 Jbeta primers. Libraries were prepared by immunoSEQ multiplex PCR; TCRdb keeps only in-frame clonotypes and omits some of them. This sample carries about 190,000 clones, 77% of them seen once, and the ten largest clones take roughly 2.1%. The germline CDR1 and CDR2 sequences are MDHEN and SYDVKM. The CDR3 is 10 amino acids. Between the trimmed V and J ends, which lost 7 bases and 8 bases, there was a span of 8 bases.

The chain recombines TRBV28 with TRBJ1-1; D unresolved. The material sequenced was PBMCs. The clonotype originates from a woman aged 25 to 39 in good health and CMV-seropositive. The CDR3 sequence is CASTPVEAFF. CDR3 bases: TGTGCCAGCACCCCGGTGGAAGCTTTCTTT.